The next 2 T cell receptor beta chains were all read from a single sample in a study of blood T cells in healthy people across ages. Through a sample-barcoded 5' primer and a J-beta primer mix, a second PCR was run for roughly 6 to 11 cycles. TCRdb redid the calling of the 5' RACE reads with MiXCR, one entry per CDR3 protein. Seen here are 700,000 to 900,000 distinct CDR3 sequences, approximately 24% observed once, and the top ten hold about 2.9%. These data are also associated with another study on T cells of mothers and their children.

Sequenced material: blood. All receptors derive from a boy between 5 and 17 years old in good health.

J is TRBJ2-7 and V is TRBV3-1; D unresolved. Trimming shortened V by 4 bases and J by 2 bases, and 12 bases separated the two germline ends. The CDR3 has 14 amino acids. The germline V gene has CDR1 LGHDT and CDR2 YNNKEL (reference sequence). As DNA, the CDR3 is TGTGCCAGCAGCCGACAAGGGTTACCCTACGAGCAGTACTTC. As protein: CASSRQGLPYEQYF.

This clonotype was picked up a small number of times. Its ends do not fully match the called genes, so a read error is possible. V gene TRBV28 combines with J gene TRBJ2-4, with a possible D match to TRBD1 (6 bases). Per the germline V gene, CDR1 is MDHEN and CDR2 is SYDVKM. CDR3 length equals 16 residues. Here the CDR3 reads CASSSWTAVAKNVQYF. As DNA, the CDR3 is TGTGCCAGCAGTTCTTGGACAGCAGTAGCCAAAAACGTTCAGTACTTC. Complete variable domain (other parts from reference TRBV28 and TRBJ2-4): DVKVTQSSRYLVKRTGEKVFLECVQDMDHENMFWYRQDPGLGLRLIYFSYDVKMKEKGDIPEGYSVSREKKERFSLILESASTNQTSMYLCASSSWTAVAKNVQYFGAGTRLSVL.